This T cell receptor (beta chain) was observed in a study of identifying expanded T cells in peripheral blood. V was pared by 7 bases and J by 5 bases, with 12 bases between. This CDR3 region has 13 residues. Per germline, CDR1 SEHNR and CDR2 FQNEAQ (reference sequence). During the collection period, no donor immune events like infections were recorded. Sequenced by immunoSEQ multiplex PCR; TCRdb stores in-frame clones only, minus some. This table holds tens of thousands of clones, about 80% found once. The sequenced sample was blood. V is TRBV7-9 and J is TRBJ2-1; D gene ambiguous. This receptor was identified in a person aged 18 to 75 in good health. The DNA of the CDR3 is TGTGCCAGCACCCCCGTGAATGACAATGAGCAGTTCTTC. Its translation is CASTPVNDNEQFF.